These 21 T cell receptor beta chains were all obtained from the same sample, sequenced in a study of tissue T cells after allogeneic stem cell transplantation. The protocol was immunoSEQ multiplex PCR, while the TCRdb copy is restricted to in-frame clones and leaves out a portion. The repertoire has under 2,000 clones, roughly 53% of them found once; the top ten carry 34%. Time point in this sample: mouse harvest day 14 after allogeneic transplant. Each mouse received 10^7 T-cell-depleted marrow cells plus 10^6 splenic CD5+ T cells by tail vein. Sample: spleen. The receptors stem from a female BALB/c mouse given C57BL/6 T cells with graft-versus-host disease after an allogeneic hematopoietic cell transplant.

As to this clone: The germline and genes are mouse ones. The read gets to within 1 residue of the CDR3 end, and the germline J gene fills in the rest. The V call is TRBV12-2, the J call TRBJ1-3; TRBD1 agrees at 9 bases. Germline values: CDR1 SGHLS, CDR2 HYDKME. The CDR3 loop spans 14 amino acids. The ends lost 2 bases at V and 2 bases at J; junction bases unmatched: 0. CDR3 DNA, as far as it was read: TGTGCCAGCTCTCGGGACAGGGCTGGAAATACGCTCTAT. It codes for CASSRDRAGNTLY. The entire CDR3 protein reads CASSRDRAGNTLYF.

This clone counts as large. The genes are named according to mouse. Read sequence stops 1 residue before the CDR3 end, and the germline J gene provides the missing end. The gene calls are TRBV4 and TRBJ2-1; 8 nucleotides match TRBD2. Germline trimming cut 5 bases from V and 3 bases from J; bases unmatched to any gene: 6. CDR1 and CDR2 (germline): LGHDT, YNNKQL (reference sequence). The CDR3 is made up of 15 amino acids. The CDR3 bases that were read are TGTGCCAGCAGCCCCAGGTGGGGGGGCTATGCTGAGCAGTTC. Protein product: CASSPRWGGYAEQF. The full CDR3 reads CASSPRWGGYAEQFF.

This clone was picked up a small number of times. Genes and germline come from the mouse. The sequenced fragment ends 1 residue before the CDR3 boundary, so the rest is inferred from the germline J gene. The rearrangement links TRBV26 to TRBJ1-4, with D possibly matching TRBD1 (5 bases). The CDR3 runs 13 residues. Germline CDR1 reads KGHPV; CDR2 reads FQNQEV (reference sequence). Trimming took off 3 bases at V and 7 bases at J, with 9 bases between the two ends. CDR3: CASSLFDSERLFF. CDR3 bases read: TGTGCCAGCAGTCTTTTCGACAGCGAAAGATTATTT.

This clone showed up just a few times. Gene names and germline refer to mouse. The observed sequence ends 1 residue before the CDR3 terminus, with the missing tail filled in from the germline J gene. This chain uses TRBV31 with TRBJ1-4; 8 nucleotides line up with TRBD1. V was clipped by 3 bases and J by 4 bases; unmatched bases: 4. The CDR3 consists of 14 residues. Germline V gene sequence: CDR1 GKSSPN, CDR2 SITVG. The sequenced CDR3 bases are TGTGCCTGGAGCCGGGACAGGAACAACGAAAGATTATTT. Translated: CAWSRDRNNERLF. The whole CDR3 sequence reads CAWSRDRNNERLFF.

Details on this clone: All gene names here are mouse names. The read finishes 1 residue shy of the CDR3 end, and the germline J gene is used to complete it. The chain employs TRBV3 and TRBJ1-5, with 7 bases matching TRBD1. The length of the CDR3 is 16 residues. V trimming: 1 base; J trimming: 0 bases; junction bases outside the gene matches: 3. Germline-derived CDR1 and CDR2 are SNHLY and FYNGKV (reference sequence). CDR3 DNA, as far as it was read: TGTGCCAGCAGCTTAGGGACAGGTTATAACAACCAGGCTCCGCTT. This sequence encodes CASSLGTGYNNQAPL. The full-length CDR3 reads as CASSLGTGYNNQAPLF.

With respect to this clone: One base separates it from a far larger clone, so it is likely a read error. Mouse names are used for the genes. Incomplete CDR3 DNA: TGTGCTAGCGGTGACCTGGGGGGGCGGGAACAGTAC. It specifies CASGDLGGREQY. The CDR3 in its entirety is CASGDLGGREQYF. The chain recombines TRBV29 with TRBJ2-7, with 10 nucleotides matching TRBD2. Coverage ceases 1 residue before the CDR3 finishes, and the germline J gene fills in the end. CDR3 length equals 13 residues. Looked up from germline, CDR1 is MSHET and CDR2 is SYDVDS. Trimming took 8 bases from V and 7 from J; bases not matched to a gene: 8.

This clone is labeled as medium-sized. These gene names are mouse names. The read ends 1 residue before the CDR3 terminus; that terminus is restored from the germline J gene. The chain has TRBV29 and TRBJ2-7; possibly TRBD1 for D (5 bases). This CDR3 contains 12 residues. V dropped 2 bases and J dropped 4 bases, with 6 bases sitting between them. Germline values: CDR1 MSHET, CDR2 SYDVDS. CDR3 region: CASSLRQYEQYF. The CDR3 bases that were read are TGTGCTAGCAGTTTACGACAGTATGAACAGTAC. Using reference TRBV29 and TRBJ2-7 for the parts outside the CDR3, the full variable domain is DMKVTQMPRYLIKRMGENVLLECGQDMSHETMYWYRQDPGLGLQLIYISYDVDSNSEGDIPKGYRVSRKKREHFSLILDSAKTNQTSVYFCASSLRQYEQYFGPGTRLTVL.

This clone was seen a few times. Germline and genes: mouse. The read ends 1 residue shy of where the CDR3 ends; the end is completed using the germline J gene. V is TRBV16 and J is TRBJ2-1; 8 nucleotides line up with TRBD2. The V segment lost 1 base and the J segment 0 bases; nucleotides outside the gene matches: 2. Germline loops: CDR1 SGHSA, CDR2 FRNQAP. The CDR3 extends over 16 amino acids. The CDR3 bases that were read are TGTGCAAGCAGCTTAGCCTGGGGGGATAACTATGCTGAGCAGTTC. It encodes CASSLAWGDNYAEQF. The CDR3 in its entirety is CASSLAWGDNYAEQFF.

Within the sample, this clone is large. Gene names are mouse gene names. The read is 1 residue too short to cover the CDR3 end, so that end is filled in from the germline J gene. The chain combines TRBV2 with TRBJ2-2; TRBD2 aligns across 9 bases. The CDR3 extends over 16 amino acids. Germline V gene sequence: CDR1 LGHNA, CDR2 YSYQKL. With V trimmed by 0 bases and J by 3 bases, 2 bases remained unmatched. This CDR3 reads CASSQDGGADTGQLYF. The covered CDR3 bases are TGTGCCAGCAGCCAAGATGGGGGGGCTGACACCGGGCAGCTCTAC.

This clone was seen a single time. Gene names and germline refer to mouse. With the read ending 1 residue before the CDR3 end, the germline J gene is used to fill in that end. V gene TRBV5 combines with J gene TRBJ2-7, with 10 bases fitting TRBD2. Trimming at V came to 3 bases and at J to 4 bases, leaving 0 bases not matched to a gene. CDR1 and CDR2 from the germline V gene are LGHNA and YNLKQL (reference sequence). The CDR3 runs 13 residues. The CDR3 DNA, read in part, is TGTGCCAGCAGCCAGGGACTGGGGTATGAACAGTAC. Translating it yields CASSQGLGYEQY. The entire CDR3 protein is CASSQGLGYEQYF.

On this clone: Mouse names are used for the genes. The read falls 1 residue short of the CDR3 end, and the missing part is taken from the germline J gene. V and J are TRBV2 and TRBJ1-1; D unresolved. V was shortened by 0 bases and J by 4 bases, with 3 bases between the two germline ends. Per germline, CDR1 LGHNA and CDR2 YSYQKL. This CDR3 has 12 amino acids. CDR3 sequence reads: CASSQEITEVFF. The covered CDR3 bases are TGTGCCAGCAGCCAAGAGATCACAGAAGTCTTC.

Worth noting for this clone: Genes here carry mouse names. The CDR3 goes on 1 residue after the read ends, and that part is filled in from the germline J gene. The gene calls are TRBV26 and TRBJ2-5; 8 nucleotides align to TRBD1. Germline loops: CDR1 KGHPV, CDR2 FQNQEV (reference sequence). CDR3 length: 14 amino acids. The J segment lost 5 bases and the V segment lost 6 bases, leaving 7 bases of the junction unmatched. CDR3 in amino acids: CASRLQGAGDTQYF. CDR3 DNA (partial): TGTGCCAGCAGGCTTCAGGGGGCGGGAGACACCCAGTAC.

The sample holds a few counts of this clone. Mouse germline and gene names are used. The DNA ends 1 residue before the CDR3 does, and the rest of the CDR3 is filled in from the germline J gene. The chain links TRBV26 to TRBJ2-7; 8 bases line up with TRBD2. Germline V gives CDR1 KGHPV, CDR2 FQNQEV (reference sequence). V trimming: 3 bases; J trimming: 4 bases; junction bases outside the gene matches: 5. The CDR3 length is 14 residues. The sequenced CDR3 bases are TGTGCCAGCAGTCTCGGACTGGGTCTATATGAACAGTAC. Amino acid sequence: CASSLGLGLYEQY. The entire CDR3 reads CASSLGLGLYEQYF.

As regards this clone: Gene names and germline refer to mouse. The read terminates 1 residue ahead of where the CDR3 ends, so the germline J gene completes it. The chain is built from TRBV13-3 and TRBJ1-1, with D perhaps matching TRBD1 (6 bases). Germline CDR1 reads NNHDY; CDR2 reads SYVADS. The CDR3 runs 14 residues. V lost 2 bases and J lost 0, with 8 bases in between. This CDR3 reads CASSEGTTNTEVFF. Partial CDR3 DNA: TGTGCCAGCAGTGAGGGGACAACAAACACAGAAGTCTTC.

This clone was picked up a small number of times. Mouse germline and gene names are used. The read terminates 1 residue ahead of where the CDR3 ends, so the germline J gene completes it. This chain links TRBV12-2 with TRBJ2-3, with D unclear. Between the trimmed V and J ends, which lost 1 base and 0 bases, there was a span of 7 bases. Per germline, CDR1 SGHLS and CDR2 HYDKME. The CDR3 consists of 14 residues. CDR3 DNA (partial): TGTGCCAGCTCTCTAGGGTCTAGTGCAGAAACGCTGTAT. It codes for CASSLGSSAETLY. The full-length CDR3 reads as CASSLGSSAETLYF.

Points on this clone: All gene names here are mouse names. The read comes to an end 1 residue before the CDR3 does, leaving the germline J gene to fill in the end. V gene TRBV5 combines with J gene TRBJ2-4, with 7 bases that match TRBD2. Looked up from germline, CDR1 is LGHNA and CDR2 is YNLKQL (reference sequence). The ends lost 4 bases at V and 0 bases at J; junction bases unmatched: 4. The CDR3 runs 15 residues. The CDR3 DNA, read in part, is TGTGCCAGCAGCCCCTGGGGGACTAGTCAAAACACCTTGTAC. Translated, it gives CASSPWGTSQNTLY. The full CDR3 is CASSPWGTSQNTLYF.

Concerning this clone: Here the gene names and germline are mouse. The read terminates 1 residue before the CDR3 end, so the remaining end is supplied by the germline J gene. The chain combines TRBV4 with TRBJ2-2; D is possibly TRBD1 (5 bases). V dropped 5 bases and J dropped 0 bases, with 7 bases sitting between them. Germline V gene data show CDR1 as LGHDT and CDR2 as YNNKQL (reference sequence). This CDR3 region has 14 residues. CDR3 in amino acids: CASSRQSNTGQLYF. CDR3 DNA (partial): TGTGCCAGCAGCCGACAGTCAAACACCGGGCAGCTCTAC.

This clone is medium-sized (0.01 to 0.1%). Any gene name here is a mouse gene name. The CDR3 bases that were read are TGTGCCAGCAGTCCTGGGGCCCTCTCCTATGAACAGTAC. The encoded protein is CASSPGALSYEQY. The entire CDR3 protein is CASSPGALSYEQYF. The chain employs TRBV13-3 and TRBJ2-7; possible D gene TRBD2, 6 bases. The read ends 1 residue shy of where the CDR3 ends; the end is completed using the germline J gene. The germline V gene has CDR1 NNHDY and CDR2 SYVADS. The CDR3 totals 14 residues. Trimming cost V 4 bases and J 0 bases, with 11 bases left between them.

In this sample, this clone turned up a few times. These gene names are mouse names. The sequence runs out 1 residue before the end of the CDR3; the remainder is reconstructed from the germline J gene. The chain couples TRBV16 to TRBJ2-7; 11 bases line up with TRBD2. The length of the CDR3 is 14 residues. With 5 bases clipped from V and 4 bases from J, the junction kept 4 bases outside the gene matches. Per the germline V gene, CDR1 is SGHSA and CDR2 is FRNQAP. CDR3 DNA (partial): TGTGCAAGCAGCCAAGACTGGGGGGGATATGAACAGTAC. Its protein is CASSQDWGGYEQY. The entire CDR3 protein is CASSQDWGGYEQYF.

As regards this clone: Gene names are the mouse ones. The CDR3 loop reads CASSPRDWGGAETLYF. The CDR3 bases that were read are TGTGCCAGCAGCCCCCGGGACTGGGGGGGCGCAGAAACGCTGTAT. The chain has TRBV5 and TRBJ2-3; 14 bases match TRBD2. Sequencing ends 1 residue short of the CDR3 end; the germline J gene provides the rest. V lost 4 bases, J lost 3 bases, and 3 bases stayed unmatched. This CDR3 is built from 16 residues. Germline V gene data show CDR1 as LGHNA and CDR2 as YNLKQL (reference sequence).

Turning to this clone: Mouse germline and gene names are used. The read halts 1 residue ahead of the CDR3 end, with the missing end drawn from the germline J gene. The chain couples TRBV12-1 to TRBJ2-2; a possible D gene is TRBD1 (6 bases). CDR1 SGHSN and CDR2 HYEKVE come from the germline V gene. The CDR3 has 15 residues. Trimming removed 2 bases at V and 2 bases at J, with 11 bases between. CDR3 amino acids: CASSRGTTNTGQLYF. The DNA read from the CDR3 is TGTGCCAGCTCTCGTGGGACAACCAACACCGGGCAGCTCTAC.